A selection of T cell receptor beta chains follows, all from one sample in a study of cytomegalovirus exposure and HLA in healthy donors. Here immunoSEQ multiplex PCR was the method, and the copy in TCRdb shows in-frame clones only, minus some. This sample carries approximately 190,000 clones, roughly 86% of them seen once, and the ten largest clones take 3.4%. Sequencing was done on a sample of PBMCs. Receptor source: a man in his forties in good health and CMV-seropositive. Each CDR3 is given with its conserved first and last residue. Each record gives: J gene, clone size, V gene, D gene, CDR3 DNA, CDR3 protein. D genes are given only for firm matches. The size entry is marked missing in some rows and otherwise reads once, few, many or a size class.

TRBJ1-6	NA	TRBV7-3	NA	TGTGCCAGCAGCCACGGACAGCTTAATTCACCCCTCCACTTT	CASSHGQLNSPLHF
TRBJ2-4	NA	TRBV6-1	NA	TGTGCCAGCAGTGAAGTGGTCGGGAAGCCAGCCAAAAACATTCAGTACTTC	CASSEVVGKPAKNIQYF
TRBJ2-7	NA	TRBV2	NA	TGTGCCAGCAGGGCCCAGGGCAGCTACGAGCAGTACTTC	CASRAQGSYEQYF
TRBJ2-3	NA	TRBV4-2	NA	TGTGCCAGCAGCCAAGACGGCCAGGGGACCACAGATACGCAGTATTTT	CASSQDGQGTTDTQYF
TRBJ1-5	NA	TRBV11-2	TRBD1	TGTGCCAGCAGCAGAACAGGGGGGAATCAGCCCCAGCATTTT	CASSRTGGNQPQHF
TRBJ1-4	NA	TRBV15	TRBD1	TGTGCCACCAGCAGAGAGATCTGGAAAGGGGGCGGCGATGAAAAACTGTTTTTT	CATSREIWKGGGDEKLFF
TRBJ2-5	NA	TRBV9	NA	TGTGCCAGCAGCGTAGGGGGGCTAGACCAAGAGACCCAGTACTTC	CASSVGGLDQETQYF
TRBJ2-1	NA	TRBV7-8	NA	TGTGCCAGCAGCCCCCGTAGATGGCGGAGCTACAATGAGCAGTTCTTC	CASSPRRWRSYNEQFF
TRBJ2-7	NA	TRBV5-6	TRBD1	TGTGCCAGCAGCTCCGGGACAGGGCACTTCGAGCAGTACTTC	CASSSGTGHFEQYF
TRBJ1-5	NA	TRBV6-1	TRBD1	TGTGCCAGCAGTGCCTGGACAGGGGATCAGCCCCAGCATTTT	CASSAWTGDQPQHF
TRBJ2-1	NA	TRBV5-6	TRBD2	TGTGCCAGCAGGTCGTCGGGAGGCCATGAGCAGTTCTTC	CASRSSGGHEQFF
TRBJ2-7	NA	TRBV9	NA	TGTGCCAGCAGCGTAGGCACAGTGAGCTCCTACGAGCAGTACTTC	CASSVGTVSSYEQYF
TRBJ1-2	once	TRBV14	NA	TGTGCCAGCAGCCAAGTCCGGCAGGGCAATGGCTACACCTTC	CASSQVRQGNGYTF
TRBJ1-1	NA	TRBV7-9	TRBD1	TGTGCCAGCAGCGCTGGGACAGGGAGGGAAGCTTTCTTT	CASSAGTGREAFF
TRBJ2-3	NA	TRBV5-1	TRBD2	TGCGCCAGCAGCGTGGGGACTAGCTCAGGCACAGATACGCAGTATTTT	CASSVGTSSGTDTQYF
TRBJ2-7	NA	TRBV5-5	TRBD2	TGTGCCAGCAGCTTGACGCTGCCCCTAGCGGCGTATACCTACGAGCAGTACTTC	CASSLTLPLAAYTYEQYF
TRBJ1-2	NA	TRBV18	TRBD1	TGTGCCAGCTCACCAAGCGGATCGGACAGGGGAGAACTAGGCTATGGCTACACCTTC	CASSPSGSDRGELGYGYTF
TRBJ2-3	NA	TRBV19	NA	TGTGCCAGTAGTAACCAGGGAGGCGATACGCAGTATTTT	CASSNQGGDTQYF
TRBJ2-3	NA	TRBV5-4	TRBD2	TGTGCCAGCAGAGCGGGACTAGCGGGAGTGGGGGACACAGATACGCAGTATTTT	CASRAGLAGVGDTDTQYF
TRBJ1-2	NA	TRBV6-5	NA	TGTGCCAGCAGTTCAACAGGGAATGGCTACACCTTC	CASSSTGNGYTF
TRBJ2-5	NA	TRBV7-9	TRBD2	TGTGCCAGCAGCTTAGCCGGGAGGGGAGGGATGGAGACCCAGTACTTC	CASSLAGRGGMETQYF
TRBJ2-7	NA	TRBV28	TRBD2	TGTGCCAGCGGCGCTGTGGGACTAGCGATCTACGAGCAGTACTTC	CASGAVGLAIYEQYF
TRBJ2-1	few	TRBV7-2	NA	TGTGCCAGCAGCTTCGACAGCTACTACAATGAGCAGTTCTTC	CASSFDSYYNEQFF
TRBJ2-7	once	TRBV19	NA	TGTGCCAGTAGTATGCGCGCGGGCTCCTACGAGCAGTACTTC	CASSMRAGSYEQYF
TRBJ2-7	medium-sized	TRBV2	TRBD2	TGTGCCAGTGGCGGGGCTAGCGGGAGGCTAGCCTACGAGCAGTACTTC	CASGGASGRLAYEQYF
TRBJ2-1	NA	TRBV27	NA	TGTGCCAGCAGCCCGGCGCAGGGTGTAAAGCAGTTCTTC	CASSPAQGVKQFF
TRBJ2-1	NA	TRBV7-6	TRBD2	TGTGCCACCCCGCTAGCGGGGGATTACGATGAGCAGTTCTTC	CATPLAGDYDEQFF
TRBJ2-3	NA	TRBV10-3	NA	TGTGCCATACAGGGTGGGACAGATACGCAGTATTTT	CAIQGGTDTQYF